The clone carrying this T cell receptor (beta chain) was detected ten times or more. The target antigen is unknown. Germline V lookup: CDR1 ENHRY, CDR2 SYGVKD. Trimming removed 8 bases from V and 0 bases from J, with 14 bases in between. This CDR3 contains 15 residues. Using its own MiXCR run on the 5' RACE reads, TCRdb lists one record per CDR3 protein. This sample yields about 400,000 distinct CDR3 sequences, of which around 6.5% are seen a single time; approximately 15% belongs to the top ten. The sample belongs to a study of T cells after yellow fever vaccination. Study results and caveats: There was a possibility that FACS-sorted repertoires contained abundant clonotypes contaminating from the bulk population.

The sample was PBMCs, taken 5 days after the yellow fever booster vaccination. The sequence derives from a young man who received the YFV17D yellow fever vaccine. The chain employs TRBV10-3 and TRBJ2-1; a weak D match, TRBD1 (5 bases). The CDR3 DNA follows: TGTGCCATCGGGGCCCAGTCCAGCTCCTACAATGAGCAGTTCTTC. This encodes CAIGAQSSSYNEQFF.